This T cell receptor beta chain originates from a study of T cells after somatic rescue of genetic block. Only in-frame clones appear in the TCRdb table, and some are missing; sequencing was by immunoSEQ multiplex PCR. The sample shows around 52,000 clones, approximately 96% of them seen only once. Trimming shortened V by 4 bases and J by 4 bases, and 16 bases separated the two germline ends. The CDR3 runs to 15 residues. Germline CDR1 reads MNHNY; CDR2 reads SVGAGI (reference sequence). This TCR was recovered from a child in the first two years of life. The sample consisted of peripheral blood mononuclear cells (PBMCs). The J gene is TRBJ2-5, the V gene TRBV6-6; D might be TRBD1 (8 bases). CDR3 in DNA: TGTGCCAGCAGTTTTAGACAGGGGAGGGTAGAGACCCAGTACTTC. Amino acids: CASSFRQGRVETQYF.